The rows below give T cell receptor beta chains drawn from one sample of a study of T-cell reconstitution after alpha-beta-depleted transplantation in children. TCRdb re-called the PCR reads through MiXCR, storing one row per CDR3 protein. The profile shows 450,000 to 600,000 distinct CDR3 sequences, around 20% of them singletons. This specimen consisted of PBMCs from the stem cell graft donor, obtained from the stem cell graft. These receptor sequences come from a human donor who donated a stem cell graft to a child with acute lymphoblastic leukemia. CDR3s include the opening cysteine and the closing phenylalanine or tryptophan. D genes are given only for firm matches. Expanded clones get a size class; other rows say once, few or many, or leave the size out.

>TRBJ2-7|.|.|TRBV3-1
CASSPSDRTTYEQYF
TGTGCCAGCAGCCCGTCCGACAGGACTACCTACGAGCAGTACTTC
>TRBJ1-1|.|.|TRBV5-1
CASSLAGRFEAFF
TGCGCCAGCAGCTTGGCGGGAAGGTTTGAAGCTTTCTTT
>TRBJ1-6|TRBD1|.|TRBV20-1
CSASPLDRNSPLHF
TGCAGTGCTAGCCCCCTGGACAGGAATTCACCCCTCCACTTT
>TRBJ2-7|TRBD2|.|TRBV9
CASSNTRSGSGRGPYEQYF
TGTGCCAGCAGCAACACGAGAAGTGGGAGCGGGAGAGGCCCGTACGAGCAGTACTTC
>TRBJ2-5|TRBD1|few|TRBV5-6
CASSVRDSWSETQYF
TGTGCCAGCAGCGTAAGGGACAGTTGGTCGGAGACCCAGTACTTC
>TRBJ2-1|.|few|TRBV3-1
CASADVAEHNEQFF
TGTGCCAGTGCGGATGTAGCGGAACACAATGAGCAGTTCTTC
>TRBJ2-7|.|once|TRBV20-1
CSASPQLAGRMNYEQYF
TGCAGTGCCTCACCTCAGTTGGCGGGACGAATGAATTACGAGCAGTACTTC
>TRBJ2-6|.|.|TRBV6-2/TRBV6-3
CASSYSRRSARVTGANVLTF
TGTGCCAGCAGTTACTCGAGACGGTCAGCCAGGGTGACAGGGGCCAACGTCCTGACTTTC
>TRBJ2-2|.|.|TRBV12-3/TRBV12-4
CASSLATQGIGELFF
TGTGCCAGCAGTTTAGCGACCCAGGGCATCGGGGAGCTGTTTTTT
>TRBJ2-7|.|few|TRBV7-6
CASSLTGLGEQYF
TGTGCCAGCAGCTTAACGGGTTTAGGCGAGCAGTACTTC
>TRBJ2-1|TRBD2|once|TRBV11-2
CASTGLAGRNEQFF
TGTGCCAGCACCGGACTAGCGGGCCGTAATGAGCAGTTCTTC
>TRBJ2-7|.|few|TRBV6-5
CASSLGSGLSYEQYF
TGTGCCAGCAGTTTAGGAAGCGGCCTCTCCTACGAGCAGTACTTC
>TRBJ1-5|.|.|TRBV4-1
CASSPGEDNLHQPQHF
TGCGCCAGCAGCCCCGGCGAGGATAACCTCCATCAGCCCCAGCATTTT
>TRBJ1-2|.|few|TRBV29-1
CQALAGYGYTF
TGCCAAGCGTTGGCAGGGTATGGCTACACCTTC
>TRBJ2-4|.|few|TRBV6-2/TRBV6-3
CASSYSDGETEHRHLENIQYF
TGTGCCAGCAGTTACTCTGATGGAGAAACGGAACATCGACATCTTGAAAACATTCAGTACTTC
>TRBJ1-1|.|.|TRBV20-1
CSVWASTEAFF
TGCAGTGTTTGGGCGAGTACTGAAGCTTTCTTT
>TRBJ2-1|.|.|TRBV4-1
CASSPSPFPEQFF
TGCGCCAGCAGCCCCTCCCCATTTCCCGAGCAGTTCTTC
>TRBJ1-2|.|.|TRBV7-8
CASSMRILRWGYTF
TGTGCCAGCAGCATGCGAATCTTGAGATGGGGCTACACCTTC
>TRBJ2-7|TRBD2|few|TRBV11-2
CASSPPVGWVAGLSYEQYF
TGTGCCAGCAGCCCCCCGGTGGGCTGGGTAGCGGGCCTCTCCTACGAGCAGTACTTC
>TRBJ1-6|.|.|TRBV20-1
CSARGAPGQETSPLHF
TGCAGTGCTAGAGGGGCTCCGGGACAAGAGACTTCACCCCTCCACTTT
>TRBJ2-1|TRBD2|.|TRBV4-1
CASSQEGTSGFYNEQFF
TGCGCCAGCAGCCAAGAGGGAACTAGCGGATTCTACAATGAGCAGTTCTTC
>TRBJ1-2|TRBD1|.|TRBV20-1
CSARLGTGNNYGYTF
TGCAGTGCTAGATTGGGGACAGGGAATAACTATGGCTACACCTTC
>TRBJ2-3|.|.|TRBV3-1
CASSQERGSADTQYF
TGTGCCAGCAGCCAAGAGCGAGGGAGCGCAGATACGCAGTATTTT
>TRBJ1-1|.|many|TRBV12-3/TRBV12-4
CASSLKTNTEAFF
TGTGCCAGCAGTTTAAAGACAAACACTGAAGCTTTCTTT
>TRBJ2-2|.|few|TRBV5-1
CASSQRTTGELFF
TGCGCCAGCAGCCAGCGAACAACCGGGGAGCTGTTTTTT
>TRBJ1-4|TRBD1|few|TRBV20-1
CSARPYGTGYEKLFF
TGCAGTGCGCGTCCCTACGGGACAGGGTATGAAAAACTGTTTTTT